This entry lists 29 T cell receptor beta chains sequenced from one sample in a study of T cell responses to AZD1222 COVID-19 vaccine. Method: immunoSEQ multiplex PCR; TCRdb's copy keeps in-frame clones and lacks some. The table shows roughly 70,000 clones, with around four fifths occurring only once. This specimen consisted of peripheral blood, obtained on day 0 of AZD1222 vaccination. The receptors stem from an adult in good health.

The V and J genes are TRBV24-1 and TRBJ2-5, with 7 bases fitting TRBD1. The CDR3 loop spans 13 amino acids. Unmatched junction bases numbered 2, after V lost 3 bases and J lost 5 bases. Germline V lookup: CDR1 KGHDR, CDR2 SFDVKD. CDR3: CATSDQGEETQYF. CDR3 bases: TGTGCCACCAGTGATCAGGGGGAGGAGACCCAGTACTTC.

The V gene is TRBV29-1, the J gene TRBJ2-7, with D tentatively TRBD1 or TRBD2 (7 bases each). The germline CDR1 and CDR2 sequences are SQVTM and ANQGSEA. The V end was cut by 0 bases, the J end by 4 bases, with 19 bases between. This CDR3 contains 16 residues. CDR3 in amino acids: CSVEEARQGSGYEQYF. CDR3 DNA: TGCAGCGTTGAAGAGGCGAGACAGGGTAGCGGGTACGAGCAGTACTTC.

CDR3 amino acids: CATSRADLSSEQYF. The DNA of the CDR3 is TGTGCCACCAGCAGGGCGGACTTGTCAAGCGAGCAGTACTTC. This chain links TRBV15 with TRBJ2-7; possibly TRBD2 for D (5 bases). The length of the CDR3 is 14 residues. The ends were cut back, 3 bases at V and 6 bases at J, with 15 bases in the middle. Germline CDR1 is LNHNV and CDR2 is YYDKDF (reference sequence).

The chain joins TRBV4-2 to TRBJ1-5, with D uncertain. Trimming pared 4 bases from V and 0 bases from J, leaving 7 bases between. Per the germline V gene, CDR1 is LGHNA and CDR2 is YNFKEQ. The CDR3 runs to 14 residues. CDR3: CASSPQYSNQPQHF. CDR3 sequence (DNA): TGTGCCAGCAGCCCTCAGTATAGCAATCAGCCCCAGCATTTT.

This sequence joins TRBV9 and TRBJ2-7, with D perhaps matching TRBD1 or TRBD2 (6 bases each). Germline V gene sequence: CDR1 SGDLS, CDR2 YYNGEE. Trimming stripped 5 bases from V and 3 bases from J, with 18 bases between. CDR3 length: 15 residues. The CDR3 DNA is TGTGCCAGCAGTCTCGGAGGGGGTTCGTTCTACGAGCAGTACTTC. This encodes CASSLGGGSFYEQYF.

V is TRBV6-5 and J is TRBJ2-2; 9 nucleotides agree with TRBD1. The CDR3 spans 14 residues. The V gene's germline CDR1 is MNHEY and CDR2 SVGAGI. V trimming: 4 bases; J trimming: 7 bases; junction bases outside the gene matches: 4. CDR3 coding DNA: TGTGCCAGCAGTTTAGGGACAGGGCGCGGGGAGCTGTTTTTT. This codes for CASSLGTGRGELFF.

The chain uses TRBV27 and TRBJ1-3; D not certain. Germline CDR1 MNHEY, CDR2 SMNVEV (reference sequence). CDR3 length: 15 residues. V dropped 0 bases and J dropped 0 bases, with 6 bases sitting between them. The CDR3 sequence is CASSLSRASGNTIYF. The CDR3 coding sequence is TGTGCCAGCAGTTTATCCCGGGCCTCTGGAAACACCATATATTTT.

This clone was seen just once. The chain carries TRBV7-2 and TRBJ1-4; D remains ambiguous. Trimming cost V 5 bases and J 0 bases, with 13 bases left between them. The CDR3 has 16 amino acids. Germline CDR1 SGHTA, CDR2 FQGNSA. CDR3 sequence reads: CASSPGKLATNEKLFF. The CDR3 DNA sequence: TGTGCCAGCAGCCCAGGCAAGTTGGCAACTAATGAAAAACTGTTTTTT.

This clone came up a few times. This sequence joins TRBV5-1 and TRBJ1-2, with D uncertain. Germline V CDR1 and CDR2: SGHRS, YFSETQ. Trimming shortened V by 4 bases and J by 2 bases, and 12 bases separated the two germline ends. The CDR3 has 14 residues. Here the CDR3 DNA reads TGCGCCAGCAGCCCCGGGCCGGAAAACTATGGCTACACCTTC. Translating gives CASSPGPENYGYTF.

The rearrangement joins TRBV7-9 to TRBJ1-1; perhaps TRBD1 as D (5 bases). Per germline, CDR1 SEHNR and CDR2 FQNEAQ (reference sequence). V was pared by 2 bases and J by 6 bases, with 10 bases between. This CDR3 is 13 amino acids long. CDR3 bases: TGTGCCAGCAGCTTACTCGGGGCAGCTGAAGCTTTCTTT. Translated: CASSLLGAAEAFF.

This sequence joins TRBV14 and TRBJ1-2; TRBD1 matches at 9 bases. V was pared by 0 bases and J by 4 bases, with 6 bases of the junction left unmatched. The CDR3 has 16 amino acids. Germline CDR1 SGHDN, CDR2 FVKESK. The CDR3 coding sequence is TGTGCCAGCAGCCAAGATGGGACAGGGTGGGTCTATGGCTACACCTTC. It translates to CASSQDGTGWVYGYTF.

The genes are TRBV11-2 and TRBJ2-7; a possible D gene is TRBD2 (6 bases). The V and J ends lost 4 bases and 1 base respectively, with 14 bases between them. The CDR3 extends over 15 amino acids. Germline CDR1 SGHAT, CDR2 FQNNGV. The CDR3 region has the DNA TGTGCCAGCAGCTGGGCTGGCGGGGTATCCTACGAGCAGTACTTC. Translated: CASSWAGGVSYEQYF.

This clone turned up a few times. The chain carries TRBV4-1 and TRBJ2-3, with D unclear. This CDR3 comprises 16 residues. Germline assignment: CDR1 MGHRA and CDR2 YSYEKL. The V end lost 2 bases, the J end lost 1 base, and 13 bases lay between the germline ends. The CDR3: CASSQTLNSGTDTQYF. For the CDR3, the DNA is TGCGCCAGCAGCCAAACTTTAAATTCGGGCACAGATACGCAGTATTTT.

In its sample, this clone was seen once. The chain uses TRBV6-1 and TRBJ1-2, with D maybe TRBD1 (5 bases). The CDR3 is 16 amino acids. Between the trimmed V and J ends, which lost 4 bases and 5 bases, there was a span of 20 bases. Germline CDR1 is MNHNS and CDR2 is SASEGT. DNA of the CDR3: TGTGCCAGCAGTGCTTTTTTGACAGAGCACCTTTATGGCTACACCTTC. The encoded protein is CASSAFLTEHLYGYTF.

This clone is labeled as large. The genes are TRBV19 and TRBJ1-2, with TRBD1 identical over 7 bases. The CDR3 has 14 amino acids. J was trimmed by 0 bases and V by 4 bases; bases with no gene match: 2. Germline lookup yields CDR1 LNHDA and CDR2 SQIVND (reference sequence). The DNA of the CDR3 is TGTGCCAGTAGTAACCAGGGGGCTAACTATGGCTACACCTTC. This codes for CASSNQGANYGYTF. The full variable domain, with the rest looked up from reference TRBV19 and TRBJ1-2, is DGGITQSPKYLFRKEGQNVTLSCEQNLNHDAMYWYRQDPGQGLRLIYYSQIVNDFQKGDIAEGYSVSREKKESFPLTVTSAQKNPTAFYLCASSNQGANYGYTFGSGTRLTVV.

This sequence joins TRBV28 and TRBJ2-7, with TRBD1 matching over 11 bases. J lost 6 bases, V lost 6 bases, and 7 bases had no gene match. CDR1 is MDHEN and CDR2 is SYDVKM in the germline V gene. This CDR3 is 14 amino acids long. The CDR3 nucleotides are TGTGCCAGCAGCCCGGGACAGGGGGTAGGCGAGCAGTACTTC. This sequence encodes CASSPGQGVGEQYF.

This chain uses TRBV18 with TRBJ1-2; D gene ambiguous. This CDR3 is 11 amino acids long. CDR1 is KGHSH and CDR2 is LQKENI in the germline V gene. Trimming removed 2 bases at V and 6 bases at J, with 4 bases between. The chain's CDR3 is CASSPGDGYTF. In DNA, the CDR3 is TGTGCCAGCTCACCAGGGGATGGCTACACCTTC.

This chain uses TRBV27 with TRBJ2-1; possibly TRBD1 for D (6 bases). V lost 3 bases and J 5 bases, leaving 11 bases between the germline ends. There are 14 residues in the CDR3. Germline-derived CDR1 and CDR2 are MNHEY and SMNVEV (reference sequence). DNA for the CDR3: TGTGCCAGCAGTTTTGGGGGCGCGGACAATGAGCAGTTCTTC. This sequence encodes CASSFGGADNEQFF.

This rearrangement joins TRBV4-3 to TRBJ2-5; maybe TRBD2 (7 bases). The length of the CDR3 is 16 residues. Per the germline V gene, CDR1 is LGHNA and CDR2 is YSLEER. V lost 0 bases and J 7 bases, leaving 18 bases between the germline ends. The DNA of the CDR3 is TGCGCCAGCAGCCAAGAGCCGGGGGGCCTTGATGGGACCCAGTACTTC. Translating it yields CASSQEPGGLDGTQYF.

The gene calls are TRBV19 and TRBJ1-4; D is undetermined. The V gene lost 6 bases and the J gene lost 4 bases, with 15 bases spanning the gap. CDR1 and CDR2 (germline): LNHDA, SQIVND (reference sequence). This CDR3 is 15 amino acids long. The CDR3 sequence is CASREYGEGNEKLFF. CDR3 DNA: TGTGCCAGTAGGGAGTATGGCGAGGGTAATGAAAAACTGTTTTTT.

The V call is TRBV30, the J call TRBJ1-6; TRBD1 agrees at 7 bases. In germline, CDR1 is GTSNPN, CDR2 SVGIG (reference sequence). The ends lost 2 bases at V and 9 bases at J; junction bases unmatched: 10. The CDR3 has 15 residues. The CDR3 sequence is CAWSRQGGSGSPLHF. CDR3 nucleotides: TGTGCCTGGAGTAGACAGGGCGGCTCGGGTTCACCCCTCCACTTT.

V usage is TRBV6-5 and J usage is TRBJ2-7; a weak D match, TRBD1 (6 bases). Germline CDR1 reads MNHEY; CDR2 reads SVGAGI. The CDR3 is 15 residues long. V was pared by 2 bases and J by 0 bases, with 11 bases between. CDR3: CASSYHTGPSYEQYF. CDR3 sequence (DNA): TGTGCCAGCAGTTACCACACAGGGCCCTCCTACGAGCAGTACTTC.

This chain joins TRBV6-5 and TRBJ1-1, with 9 bases that match TRBD1. V trimming: 6 bases; J trimming: 3 bases; junction bases outside the gene matches: 5. The CDR3 covers 14 residues. Germline values: CDR1 MNHEY, CDR2 SVGAGI. The CDR3 region has the DNA TGTGCCAGCAGGAGGGGACAGGGACACACTGAAGCTTTCTTT. Residues: CASRRGQGHTEAFF.

The chain joins TRBV15 to TRBJ2-2; D may match TRBD1 or TRBD2 (6 bases each). V lost 2 bases and J 4 bases, leaving 20 bases between the germline ends. Germline lookup yields CDR1 LNHNV and CDR2 YYDKDF (reference sequence). The length of the CDR3 is 18 residues. CDR3 bases: TGTGCCACCAGCAGACCCCGGGGGCGGGGTTCGAGCACCGGGGAGCTGTTTTTT. Protein sequence: CATSRPRGRGSSTGELFF.

This clone is a singleton in its sample. This rearrangement joins TRBV5-4 to TRBJ2-5; a weak D match, TRBD2 (7 bases). The CDR3 is made up of 16 amino acids. Trimming removed 0 bases from V and 0 bases from J, with 12 bases in between. Germline V gene lookup returns CDR1 SGHNT and CDR2 YYREEE (reference sequence). The CDR3, as DNA: TGTGCCAGCAGCTTGGCTGCGGGGGCCAACCAAGAGACCCAGTACTTC. Its translation: CASSLAAGANQETQYF.

The rearrangement uses TRBV7-9 and TRBJ1-1; D gene ambiguous. Germline lookup yields CDR1 SEHNR and CDR2 FQNEAQ (reference sequence). The ends were cut back, 3 bases at V and 5 bases at J, with 16 bases in the middle. This CDR3 contains 15 residues. The CDR3 coding sequence is TGTGCCAGCAGCTTCCAATCGATTCGATATACTGAAGCTTTCTTT. This gives the protein CASSFQSIRYTEAFF.

The chain recombines TRBV3-1 (or the pseudogene TRBV3-2) with TRBJ1-2, with D uncertain. CDR1 and CDR2 from the germline V gene are LGHDT and YNNKEL (reference sequence). The germline V and J ends were trimmed by 3 bases and 3 bases, with 8 bases remaining between them. The CDR3 is made up of 13 amino acids. The DNA of the CDR3 is TGTGCCAGCAGCCAGGGGTCGGACTATGGCTACACCTTC. It codes for CASSQGSDYGYTF.

This chain links TRBV11-3 with TRBJ2-7; D remains unclear. The CDR3 extends over 11 amino acids. V was cut by 6 bases and J by 6 bases, with 9 bases left in between. Germline CDR1 and CDR2: SGHNT and YENEEA. The CDR3 coding sequence is TGTGCCAGCAGTCCTGGGCCCGAGCAGTACTTC. Translation gives CASSPGPEQYF. Supplemented by reference TRBV11-3 and TRBJ2-7, the full variable domain reads EAGVVQSPRYKIIEKKQPVAFWCNPISGHNTLYWYLQNLGQGPELLIRYENEEAVDDSQLPKDRFSAERLKGVDSTLKIQPAELGDSAVYLCASSPGPEQYFGPGTRLTVT.

There are a few counts of this clone. V is TRBV28 and J is TRBJ1-6; the match to TRBD1 covers 7 bases. Germline V gene data show CDR1 as MDHEN and CDR2 as SYDVKM. V was clipped by 8 bases and J by 3 bases; unmatched bases: 7. The CDR3 contains 15 residues. Here the CDR3 reads CASQDRAVYNSPLHF. CDR3 nucleotides: TGTGCCAGCCAAGACAGGGCGGTCTATAATTCACCCCTCCACTTT.